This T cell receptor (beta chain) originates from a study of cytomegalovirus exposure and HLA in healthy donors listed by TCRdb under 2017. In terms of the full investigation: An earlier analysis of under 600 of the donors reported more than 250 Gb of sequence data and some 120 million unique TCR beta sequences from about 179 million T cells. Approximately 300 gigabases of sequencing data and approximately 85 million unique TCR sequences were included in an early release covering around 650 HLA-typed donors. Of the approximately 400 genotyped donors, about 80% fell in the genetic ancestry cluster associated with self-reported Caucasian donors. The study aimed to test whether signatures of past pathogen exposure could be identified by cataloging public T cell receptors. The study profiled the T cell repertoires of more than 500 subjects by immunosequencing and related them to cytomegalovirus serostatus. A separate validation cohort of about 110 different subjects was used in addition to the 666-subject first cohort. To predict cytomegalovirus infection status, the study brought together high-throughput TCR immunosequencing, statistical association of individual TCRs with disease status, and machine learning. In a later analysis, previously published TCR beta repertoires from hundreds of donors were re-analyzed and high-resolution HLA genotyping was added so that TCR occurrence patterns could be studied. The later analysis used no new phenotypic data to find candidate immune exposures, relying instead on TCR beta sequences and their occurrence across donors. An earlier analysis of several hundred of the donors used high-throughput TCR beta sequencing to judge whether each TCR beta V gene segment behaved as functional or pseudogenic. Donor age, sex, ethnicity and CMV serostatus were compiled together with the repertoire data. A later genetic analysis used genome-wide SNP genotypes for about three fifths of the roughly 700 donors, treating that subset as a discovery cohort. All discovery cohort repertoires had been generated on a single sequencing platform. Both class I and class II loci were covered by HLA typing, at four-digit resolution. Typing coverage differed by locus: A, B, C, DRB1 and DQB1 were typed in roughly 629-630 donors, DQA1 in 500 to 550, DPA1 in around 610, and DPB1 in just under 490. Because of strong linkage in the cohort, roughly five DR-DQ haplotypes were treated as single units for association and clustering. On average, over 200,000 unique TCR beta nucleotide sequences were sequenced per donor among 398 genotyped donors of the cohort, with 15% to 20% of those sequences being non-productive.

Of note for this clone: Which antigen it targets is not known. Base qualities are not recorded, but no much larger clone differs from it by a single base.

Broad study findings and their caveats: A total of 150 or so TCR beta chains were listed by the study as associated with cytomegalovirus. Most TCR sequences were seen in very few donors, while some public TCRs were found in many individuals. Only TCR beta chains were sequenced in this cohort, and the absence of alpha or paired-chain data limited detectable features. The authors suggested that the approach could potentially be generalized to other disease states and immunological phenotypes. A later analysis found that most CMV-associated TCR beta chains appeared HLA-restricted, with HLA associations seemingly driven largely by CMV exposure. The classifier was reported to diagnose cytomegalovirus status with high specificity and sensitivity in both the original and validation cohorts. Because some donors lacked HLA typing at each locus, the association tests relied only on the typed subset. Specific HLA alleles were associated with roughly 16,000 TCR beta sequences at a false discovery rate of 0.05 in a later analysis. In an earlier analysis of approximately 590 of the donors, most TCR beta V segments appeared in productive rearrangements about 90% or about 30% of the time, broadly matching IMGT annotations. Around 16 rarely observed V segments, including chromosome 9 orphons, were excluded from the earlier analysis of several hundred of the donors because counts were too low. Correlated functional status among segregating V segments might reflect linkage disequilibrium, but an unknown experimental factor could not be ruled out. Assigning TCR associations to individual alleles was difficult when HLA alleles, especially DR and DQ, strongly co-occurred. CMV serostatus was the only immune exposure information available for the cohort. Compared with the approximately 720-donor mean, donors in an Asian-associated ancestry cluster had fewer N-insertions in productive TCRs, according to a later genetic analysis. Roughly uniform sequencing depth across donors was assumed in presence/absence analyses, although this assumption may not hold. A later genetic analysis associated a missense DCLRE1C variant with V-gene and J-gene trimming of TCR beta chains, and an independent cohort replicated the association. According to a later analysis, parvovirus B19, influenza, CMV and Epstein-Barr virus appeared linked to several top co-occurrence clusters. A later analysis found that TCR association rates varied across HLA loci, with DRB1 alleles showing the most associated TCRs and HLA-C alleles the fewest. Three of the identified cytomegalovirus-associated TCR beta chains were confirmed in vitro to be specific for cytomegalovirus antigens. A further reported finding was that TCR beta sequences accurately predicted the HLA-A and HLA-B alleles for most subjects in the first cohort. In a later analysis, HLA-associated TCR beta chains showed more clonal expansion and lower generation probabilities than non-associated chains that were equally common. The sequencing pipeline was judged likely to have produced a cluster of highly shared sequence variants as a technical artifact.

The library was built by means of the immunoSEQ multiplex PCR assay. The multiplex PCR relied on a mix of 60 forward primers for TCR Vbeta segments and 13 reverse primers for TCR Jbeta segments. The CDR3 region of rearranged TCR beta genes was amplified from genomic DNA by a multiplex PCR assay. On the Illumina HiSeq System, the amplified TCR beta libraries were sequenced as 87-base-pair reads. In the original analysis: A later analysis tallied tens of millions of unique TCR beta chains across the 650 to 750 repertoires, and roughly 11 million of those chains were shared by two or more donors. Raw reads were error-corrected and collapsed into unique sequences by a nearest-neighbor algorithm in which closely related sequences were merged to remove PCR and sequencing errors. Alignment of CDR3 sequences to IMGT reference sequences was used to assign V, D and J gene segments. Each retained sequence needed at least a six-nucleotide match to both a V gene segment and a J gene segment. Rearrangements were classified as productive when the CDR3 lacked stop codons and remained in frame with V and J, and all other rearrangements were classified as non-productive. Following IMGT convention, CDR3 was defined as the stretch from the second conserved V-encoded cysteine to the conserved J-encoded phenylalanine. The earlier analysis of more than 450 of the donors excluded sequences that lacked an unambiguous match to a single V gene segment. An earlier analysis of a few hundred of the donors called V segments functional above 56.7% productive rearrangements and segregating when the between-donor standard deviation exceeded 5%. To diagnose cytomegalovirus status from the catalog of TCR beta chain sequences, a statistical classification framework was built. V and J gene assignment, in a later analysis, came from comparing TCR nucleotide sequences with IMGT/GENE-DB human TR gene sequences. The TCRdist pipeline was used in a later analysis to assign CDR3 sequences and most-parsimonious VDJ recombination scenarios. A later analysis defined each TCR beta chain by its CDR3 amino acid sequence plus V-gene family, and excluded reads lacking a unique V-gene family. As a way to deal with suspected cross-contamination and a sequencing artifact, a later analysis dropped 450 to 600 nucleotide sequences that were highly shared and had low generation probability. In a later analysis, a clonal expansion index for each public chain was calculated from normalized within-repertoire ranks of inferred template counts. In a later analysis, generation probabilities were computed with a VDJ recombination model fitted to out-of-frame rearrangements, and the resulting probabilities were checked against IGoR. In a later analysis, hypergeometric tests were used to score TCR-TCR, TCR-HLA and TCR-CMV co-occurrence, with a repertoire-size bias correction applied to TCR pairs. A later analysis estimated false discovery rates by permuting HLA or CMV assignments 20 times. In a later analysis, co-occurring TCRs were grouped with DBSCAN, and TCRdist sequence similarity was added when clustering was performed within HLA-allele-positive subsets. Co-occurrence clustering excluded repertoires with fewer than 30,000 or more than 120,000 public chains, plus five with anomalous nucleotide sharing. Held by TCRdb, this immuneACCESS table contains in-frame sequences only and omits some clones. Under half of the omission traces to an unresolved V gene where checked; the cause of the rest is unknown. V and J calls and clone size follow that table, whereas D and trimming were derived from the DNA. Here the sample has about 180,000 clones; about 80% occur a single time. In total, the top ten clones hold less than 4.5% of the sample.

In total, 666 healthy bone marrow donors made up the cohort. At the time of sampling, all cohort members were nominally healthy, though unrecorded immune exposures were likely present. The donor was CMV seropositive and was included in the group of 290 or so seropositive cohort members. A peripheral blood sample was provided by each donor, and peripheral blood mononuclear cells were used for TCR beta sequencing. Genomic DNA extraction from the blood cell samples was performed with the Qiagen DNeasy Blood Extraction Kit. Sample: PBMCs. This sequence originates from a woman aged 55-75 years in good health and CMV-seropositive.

The CDR3 region reads CASSPQGTDTQYF. The DNA reads TGTGCCAGCAGCCCACAGGGCACAGATACGCAGTATTTT. The sequence is built from TRBV7-3 and TRBJ2-3, with TRBD1 tentatively as D gene (5 bases match). From the cysteine up to the phenylalanine, the CDR3 has a length of 13 residues. The sequence is cut down to CDR3 DNA, 39 bases in frame from base 1. Looking up the germline V gene yields CDR1 SGHTA and CDR2 FQGTGA. V and J are truncated by 5 bases and 1 base respectively, leaving an intervening sequence of 7 bases.